This T cell receptor (beta chain) was found in a study of blood T cell repertoires in COVID-19. Study-wide context: Samples representing acute and convalescent COVID-19 were sourced from the United States, Italy and Spain. T cells, B-cell-depleted T cells, or PBMCs provided the cDNA or gDNA that served as material.

The CDR3 sequence is 15 residues long. The V gene lost 4 bases and the J gene lost 7 bases, with 17 bases spanning the gap. The V gene's germline CDR1 is KGHSH and CDR2 LQKENI. Original analysis: Reference gene primer amplification in the assay estimated nucleated cell counts. This table comes from immunoSEQ multiplex PCR, and its TCRdb copy is limited to in-frame clones, with some not included. For V, J and clone size, that table is used; D and trimming come from the DNA. This sample yields over 70,000 clones, of which about 91% are seen a single time; 6% to 7.5% belongs to the top ten. The sequenced sample consisted of peripheral blood. The TCR comes from a woman of 80 years or more with acute or convalescent COVID-19. The chain is built from TRBV18 and TRBJ2-4; TRBD1 is a possible D gene (7 bases). CDR3 region: CASSRGTVEVNIQYF. DNA of the CDR3: TGTGCCAGCTCACGCGGGACAGTTGAGGTGAACATTCAGTACTTC.